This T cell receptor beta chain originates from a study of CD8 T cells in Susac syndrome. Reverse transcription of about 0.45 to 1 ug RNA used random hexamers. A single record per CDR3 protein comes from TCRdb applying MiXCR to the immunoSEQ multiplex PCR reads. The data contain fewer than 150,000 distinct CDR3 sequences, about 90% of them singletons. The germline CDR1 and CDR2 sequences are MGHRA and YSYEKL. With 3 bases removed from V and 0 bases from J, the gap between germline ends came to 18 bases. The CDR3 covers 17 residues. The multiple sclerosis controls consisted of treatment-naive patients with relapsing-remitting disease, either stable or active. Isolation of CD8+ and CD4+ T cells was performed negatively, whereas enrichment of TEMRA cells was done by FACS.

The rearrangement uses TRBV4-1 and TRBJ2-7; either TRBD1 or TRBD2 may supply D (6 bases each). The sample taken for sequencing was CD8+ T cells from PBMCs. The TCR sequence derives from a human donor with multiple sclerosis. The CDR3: CASSQTDGGPRSYEQYF. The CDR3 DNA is TGCGCCAGCAGCCAGACGGATGGGGGGCCCCGCTCCTACGAGCAGTACTTC.